A single sample gave rise to the 25 T cell receptor beta chains below, sequenced in a study of T-cell reconstitution after alpha-beta-depleted transplantation in children. Library preparation (for TCRbeta) was performed with unique molecular identifiers. One entry per CDR3 protein results from TCRdb running MiXCR on the PCR reads. This repertoire shows about 980,000 distinct CDR3 sequences, about 26% found once; its top ten account for approximately 30%. The sequenced sample was PBMCs, mostly from graft donor cells, obtained 360 days after TCRalphabeta/CD19-depleted stem cell transplant. These receptors were taken from a boy in the first two years of life who had a stem cell transplant for SCID, so the T cells may come from the graft donor.

V is TRBV4-1 and J is TRBJ1-5, with unresolved D. With 3 bases removed from V and 7 bases from J, the gap between germline ends came to 13 bases. The CDR3 loop spans 14 amino acids. Germline CDR1 is MGHRA and CDR2 is YSYEKL. CDR3 residues: CASSQQTGWQPQHF. The CDR3 coding sequence is TGCGCCAGCAGCCAGCAGACTGGGTGGCAGCCCCAGCATTTT.

This clonotype occurred a few times. This chain connects TRBV6-1 to TRBJ2-5, with 10 bases matching TRBD1. The CDR3 runs to 13 residues. V lost 6 bases to trimming and J lost 4 bases; unmatched junction nucleotides: 2. CDR1 MNHNS and CDR2 SASEGT come from the germline V gene. CDR3 protein: CASRRDRGETQYF. The CDR3 nucleotides read TGTGCCAGCAGACGGGACAGGGGAGAGACCCAGTACTTC.

Only a few counts were recorded for this clonotype. This chain uses TRBV4-1 with TRBJ1-1, with no clear D. The CDR3 contains 14 residues. Germline V gene data show CDR1 as MGHRA and CDR2 as YSYEKL. V dropped 6 bases and J dropped 4 bases, with 15 bases sitting between them. The DNA of the CDR3 is TGCGCCAGCAGTCTCATGCGGGAATTCACTGAAGCTTTCTTT. Its translation is CASSLMREFTEAFF.

This chain connects TRBV20-1 to TRBJ2-5; D gene uncertain. The CDR3 sequence is 11 residues long. V was shortened by 6 bases and J by 6 bases, with 11 bases between the two germline ends. In germline, CDR1 is DFQATT, CDR2 SNEGSKA (reference sequence). CDR3 sequence reads: CSASPPQTQYF. CDR3 DNA sequence: TGCAGTGCCTCACCCCCGCAGACCCAGTACTTC.

V gene TRBV12-3 or TRBV12-4 combines with J gene TRBJ2-7, with D uncertain. The V end lost 5 bases, the J end lost 7 bases, and 9 bases lay between the germline ends. The CDR3 sequence is 11 residues long. The CDR3 region is CASSNLEEQYF. CDR3 coding DNA: TGTGCCAGCAGTAACCTGGAGGAGCAGTACTTC.

The rearrangement uses TRBV6-1 and TRBJ1-1, with 10 nucleotides matching TRBD1. Unmatched junction bases numbered 8, after V lost 6 bases and J lost 4 bases. The CDR3 extends over 15 amino acids. Germline-derived CDR1 and CDR2 are MNHNS and SASEGT. CDR3 amino acids: CASRPRQGAGTEAFF. The CDR3 bases are TGTGCCAGCAGACCTCGACAGGGGGCGGGCACTGAAGCTTTCTTT.

This clonotype was seen more than once but under ten times. The J gene is TRBJ2-3, the V gene TRBV5-1; 7 nucleotides agree with TRBD2. The CDR3 is 15 residues long. Per germline, CDR1 SGHRS and CDR2 YFSETQ. J lost 1 base, V lost 4 bases, and 6 bases had no gene match. CDR3 sequence (DNA): TGCGCCAGCAGCGGTGGCGCGGGGGGCACAGATACGCAGTATTTT. Translated, it gives CASSGGAGGTDTQYF.

This rearrangement joins TRBV28 to TRBJ2-5; D is undetermined. The V gene's germline CDR1 is MDHEN and CDR2 SYDVKM. The CDR3 contains 12 residues. The V and J ends lost 3 bases and 6 bases respectively, with 8 bases between them. CDR3 residues: CASSLWTQTQYF. The CDR3 coding sequence is TGTGCCAGCAGTTTGTGGACCCAGACCCAGTACTTC.

The V gene is TRBV20-1, the J gene TRBJ1-5, with D hard to call. Germline V CDR1 and CDR2: DFQATT, SNEGSKA (reference sequence). V lost 3 bases and J 6 bases, leaving 15 bases between the germline ends. This CDR3 has 14 residues. CDR3 protein: CSASPASKSQPQHF. CDR3 DNA sequence: TGCAGTGCTAGTCCAGCATCTAAGAGTCAGCCCCAGCATTTT.

The chain recombines TRBV4-3 with TRBJ2-3; no reliable D call. V was pared by 4 bases and J by 5 bases, with 13 bases between. The germline gives CDR1 LGHNA, CDR2 YSLEER. The CDR3 is 14 residues long. The CDR3 DNA reads TGCGCCAGCAGCCTTGGGATCTCCAGAGATACGCAGTATTTT. Translating it yields CASSLGISRDTQYF.

This clonotype was found many times. The chain combines TRBV12-3 or TRBV12-4 with TRBJ2-1; 9 bases fit TRBD1. The CDR3 sequence is 15 residues long. The trim removed 5 bases at V and 2 bases at J, leaving 4 bases unmatched. CDR3 in amino acids: CASSPRDRAYNEQFF. Here the CDR3 DNA reads TGTGCCAGCAGTCCCCGGGACAGGGCCTACAATGAGCAGTTCTTC.

The chain links TRBV5-1 to TRBJ2-3; 8 bases are a match to TRBD2. The CDR3 spans 14 residues. J lost 4 bases, V lost 3 bases, and 4 bases had no gene match. The V gene's germline CDR1 is SGHRS and CDR2 YFSETQ. CDR3 region: CASSSGLASDTQYF. In nucleotides, the CDR3 is TGCGCCAGCAGCTCCGGACTAGCATCAGATACGCAGTATTTT.

This clonotype appeared a few times. V and J are TRBV4-1 and TRBJ1-2; 8 nucleotides align to TRBD1. V lost 0 bases, J lost 7 bases, and 10 bases stayed unmatched. Per germline, CDR1 MGHRA and CDR2 YSYEKL. The CDR3 length is 16 residues. The CDR3 region is CASSQDLGRGPGGYTF. DNA of the CDR3: TGCGCCAGCAGCCAAGATCTTGGCAGGGGGCCTGGTGGCTACACCTTC.

This chain joins TRBV7-3 and TRBJ1-3; 8 bases line up with TRBD1. Per the germline V gene, CDR1 is SGHTA and CDR2 is FQGTGA. This CDR3 is 16 amino acids long. With 5 bases clipped from V and 2 bases from J, the junction kept 8 bases outside the gene matches. In DNA, the CDR3 is TGTGCCAGCAGCCCCGGACAGGGCTTGGCTGGAAACACCATATATTTT. The encoded protein is CASSPGQGLAGNTIYF.

This clonotype has only a few counts. V is TRBV5-5 and J is TRBJ1-2, with TRBD1 matching 7 bases. V lost 1 base and J lost 8; bases outside the gene matches: 2. This CDR3 spans 12 amino acids. From germline, CDR1 is SGHKS and CDR2 YYEKEE (reference sequence). The CDR3 reads CASSLYRGGYTF. The CDR3 nucleotides read TGTGCCAGCAGCTTGTACAGGGGCGGCTACACCTTC.

CDR3 sequence (DNA): TGTGCCAGCACCCTGGACAGGGGGCCCTACTCCTACGAGCAGTACTTC. Residues: CASTLDRGPYSYEQYF. The rearrangement links TRBV28 to TRBJ2-7, with 11 bases identical to TRBD1. V lost 7 bases to trimming and J lost 0 bases; unmatched junction nucleotides: 8. Looked up from germline, CDR1 is MDHEN and CDR2 is SYDVKM. This CDR3 is built from 16 residues.

This chain connects TRBV19 to TRBJ2-7; the D call may be TRBD1 or TRBD2 (6 bases each). Trimming removed 5 bases from V and 2 bases from J, with 10 bases in between. Germline lookup yields CDR1 LNHDA and CDR2 SQIVND (reference sequence). This CDR3 comprises 13 residues. CDR3 sequence: CASSRGRAYEQYF. The CDR3 nucleotides are TGTGCCAGTAGTCGGGGGCGAGCCTACGAGCAGTACTTC. The whole variable domain, filled in from reference TRBV19 and TRBJ2-7, reads DGGITQSPKYLFRKEGQNVTLSCEQNLNHDAMYWYRQDPGQGLRLIYYSQIVNDFQKGDIAEGYSVSREKKESFPLTVTSAQKNPTAFYLCASSRGRAYEQYFGPGTRLTVT.

The sample holds a few counts of this clonotype. V usage is TRBV7-9 and J usage is TRBJ2-7; no clear D. Germline-derived CDR1 and CDR2 are SEHNR and FQNEAQ (reference sequence). The V end lost 5 bases, the J end lost 3 bases, and 14 bases lay between the germline ends. The length of the CDR3 is 14 residues. Written as DNA, the CDR3 is TGTGCCAGCAGCCTGCCTACCGCTCGCTACGAGCAGTACTTC. Translating it yields CASSLPTARYEQYF.

Only a few counts were recorded for this clonotype. The V gene is TRBV6-2 or TRBV6-3, the J gene TRBJ1-5; D may be TRBD1 (5 bases). V was trimmed by 6 bases and J by 5 bases, leaving 17 bases between them. Germline loops: CDR1 MNHEY, CDR2 SVGEGT. The CDR3 runs 15 residues. CDR3 DNA: TGTGCCAGCAGAGGGATTGGAAGGGGCCATCAGCCCCAGCATTTT. Protein: CASRGIGRGHQPQHF.

The chain has TRBV12-3 or TRBV12-4 and TRBJ2-2, with a possible D match to TRBD1 (6 bases). The CDR3 contains 15 residues. V was pared by 5 bases and J by 5 bases, with 15 bases between. The CDR3 bases are TGTGCCAGCAGTCCAGGGACACCCATGACCGGGGAGCTGTTTTTT. It encodes CASSPGTPMTGELFF.

The J gene is TRBJ2-2, the V gene TRBV28; 11 bases agree with TRBD2. J gave up 5 bases and V 3 bases, and 11 bases lay outside the gene matches. This CDR3 has 18 residues. Germline V gives CDR1 MDHEN, CDR2 SYDVKM. Written as DNA, the CDR3 is TGTGCCAGCAGTTTTCCCTCGACTAGCGGGGCGATTACCGGGGAGCTGTTTTTT. This sequence encodes CASSFPSTSGAITGELFF.

This clonotype turned up a few times. J is TRBJ2-7 and V is TRBV6-1, with D tentatively TRBD1 (6 bases). V shed 5 bases and J shed 2 bases, with 10 bases lying between them. Germline-derived CDR1 and CDR2 are MNHNS and SASEGT. CDR3 length equals 13 residues. The CDR3 here is CASSRGSPYEQYF. CDR3 sequence (DNA): TGTGCCAGCAGTAGGGGGTCCCCCTACGAGCAGTACTTC.

The rearrangement links TRBV5-1 to TRBJ2-3; maybe TRBD2 (6 bases). V was trimmed by 7 bases and J by 6 bases, leaving 18 bases between them. This CDR3 is built from 14 residues. The germline V gene encodes CDR1 SGHRS and CDR2 YFSETQ. CDR3 region: CASLPASVVDTQYF. The CDR3 DNA reads TGCGCCAGCCTACCGGCTAGCGTAGTTGATACGCAGTATTTT.

A note on this clonotype: The CDR3 does not end in the conserved phenylalanine or tryptophan, so this is likely a read error. The V call is TRBV20-1, the J call TRBJ1-1; D might be TRBD1 (5 bases). Trimming removed 6 bases at V and 4 bases at J, with 21 bases between. Germline V gene data show CDR1 as DFQATT and CDR2 as SNEGSKA (reference sequence). The CDR3 has 15 amino acids. The CDR3 region has the DNA TGCAGTGCCAACCTGGGACGAGGGCTGGGCACTGAAGCTTTCTCT. This sequence encodes CSANLGRGLGTEAFS.

This clonotype was recorded a few times. V and J are TRBV2 and TRBJ1-1, with D unclear. The CDR3 consists of 14 residues. The V gene's germline CDR1 is SNHLY and CDR2 FYNNEI. Between the trimmed V and J ends, which lost 3 bases and 1 base, there was a span of 9 bases. This CDR3 is CASSELGGNTEAFF. Here the CDR3 DNA reads TGTGCCAGCAGTGAGCTCGGTGGGAACACTGAAGCTTTCTTT.